This record covers a single T cell receptor beta chain. The V gene end was trimmed by 5 bases and the J gene end by 2 bases; junction bases not matched to a gene: 7. The length of the CDR3 is 15 residues. Germline V gene data show CDR1 as SGHVS and CDR2 as FNYEAQ. This entry belongs to a study of blood T cell repertoires in COVID-19. Study-level information: Collection of acute and convalescent COVID-19 samples took place in the United States, Italy and Spain.

In the study's own analysis: Researchers report that nucleated cell counts were estimated from reference gene primer amplification. Sequencing was performed with immunoSEQ multiplex PCR; in TCRdb, only in-frame clones are kept and a portion is missing. That table supplies the V and J calls and clone size; D and trimming were determined from the DNA. This table holds more than 45,000 clones, just over 85% found once. The rearrangement links TRBV7-6 to TRBJ2-7, with 9 positions matching TRBD1. The receptor was isolated from a man older than 75 with acute or convalescent COVID-19. The sequenced sample consisted of peripheral blood. CDR3 sequence: CASSLEDRGAYEQYF. The CDR3 DNA is TGTGCCAGCAGCCTTGAGGACAGGGGCGCCTACGAGCAGTACTTC.